The 16 T cell receptor beta chains given below trace back to one sample, sequenced in a study of T-cell memory formation after mild COVID-19. Each CDR3 protein gets one entry after TCRdb re-called the 5' RACE reads with MiXCR. The table shows 400,000 or so distinct CDR3 sequences, with around 19% occurring only once. Material: PBMCs or a T cell subset sorted from them (not recorded which). The origin of the receptors is an adult woman who had mild COVID-19 (a few samples of this study predate the infection). Cell type and time point are not known.

This chain connects TRBV3-1 to TRBJ2-7; 9 bases match TRBD2. The V and J ends lost 4 bases and 3 bases, in that order; junction bases with no gene match: 1. The CDR3 sequence is 13 residues long. The germline gives CDR1 LGHDT, CDR2 YNNKEL (reference sequence). DNA for the CDR3: TGTGCCAGCAGCCGAGCGGGGGGCTACGAGCAGTACTTC. Residues: CASSRAGGYEQYF.

J is TRBJ1-1 and V is TRBV4-1, with D unresolved. V was clipped by 0 bases and J by 7 bases, with 6 bases between them. CDR1 is MGHRA and CDR2 is YSYEKL in the germline V gene. This CDR3 is built from 12 residues. The chain's CDR3 is CASSQEISEAFF. The CDR3 DNA reads TGCGCCAGCAGCCAAGAGATTAGTGAAGCTTTCTTT.

CDR3 residues: CASSLEDRGLTGELFF. The CDR3 region has the DNA TGTGCCAGCAGTTTAGAAGACAGGGGGCTGACCGGGGAGCTGTTTTTT. The chain links TRBV12-3 or TRBV12-4 to TRBJ2-2, with 10 bases identical to TRBD1. The CDR3 has 16 amino acids. V was pared by 1 base and J by 5 bases, with 4 bases of the junction left unmatched.

The genes are TRBV2 and TRBJ1-2, with D possibly TRBD1 on 5 matching bases. This CDR3 region has 20 residues. Germline CDR1 SNHLY, CDR2 FYNNEI. V was shortened by 5 bases and J by 0 bases, with 28 bases between the two germline ends. DNA of the CDR3: TGTGCCAGCAGTCTAATGAAGGGGTCAGAACAAAGGGATTCTAACTATGGCTACACCTTC. It is translated as CASSLMKGSEQRDSNYGYTF.

This clonotype was recorded a few times. This chain links TRBV7-8 with TRBJ1-5; 9 bases are a match to TRBD1. Per germline, CDR1 SGHVS and CDR2 FQNEAQ. After removal of 4 bases from V and 3 bases from J, the junction contained 13 bases not matched to a gene. The CDR3 extends over 18 amino acids. CDR3 amino acids: CASSSDYTGGSVNQPQHF. The CDR3 nucleotides read TGTGCCAGCAGCTCAGACTATACAGGGGGCTCTGTCAATCAGCCCCAGCATTTT. Using reference TRBV7-8 and TRBJ1-5 for the parts outside the CDR3, the full variable domain is GAGVSQSPRYKVAKRGQDVALRCDPISGHVSLFWYQQALGQGPEFLTYFQNEAQLDKSGLPSDRFFAERPEGSVSTLKIQRTQQEDSAVYLCASSSDYTGGSVNQPQHFGDGTRLSIL.

The genes are TRBV24-1 and TRBJ2-1, with a tentative D call TRBD2 (5 bases). The CDR3 length is 13 residues. The germline CDR1 and CDR2 sequences are KGHDR and SFDVKD. Trimming removed 3 bases from V and 8 bases from J, with 10 bases in between. The CDR3 DNA reads as TGTGCCACCAGTGATCTTTCCGGGGATGAGCAGTTCTTC. It specifies CATSDLSGDEQFF.

This clonotype has ten or more counts. This sequence joins TRBV5-1 and TRBJ1-1; TRBD1 might be the D (6 bases). The CDR3 length is 11 residues. Trimming took 4 bases from V and 10 from J, leaving 11 bases between them. The germline gives CDR1 SGHRS, CDR2 YFSETQ. For the CDR3, the DNA is TGCGCCAGCAGCAGGACAGAGAGAGCTTTCTTT. This sequence encodes CASSRTERAFF.

This clonotype was picked up one time. V and J are TRBV5-5 and TRBJ2-4; TRBD1 matches 9 bases. V gave up 0 bases and J gave up 6 bases; unmatched junction bases: 4. CDR1 and CDR2 from the germline V gene are SGHKS and YYEKEE (reference sequence). The CDR3 spans 15 residues. CDR3 nucleotide sequence: TGTGCCAGCAGCTTGGACAGGGGGCGCAGAAACATTCAGTACTTC. This translates into CASSLDRGRRNIQYF. Complete variable domain (other parts from reference TRBV5-5 and TRBJ2-4): DAGVTQSPTHLIKTRGQQVTLRCSPISGHKSVSWYQQVLGQGPQFIFQYYEKEERGRGNFPDRFSARQFPNYSSELNVNALLLGDSALYLCASSLDRGRRNIQYFGAGTRLSVL.

V usage is TRBV5-1 and J usage is TRBJ2-1, with unresolved D. Trimming removed 3 bases from V and 6 bases from J, with 7 bases in between. Germline loops: CDR1 SGHRS, CDR2 YFSETQ. There are 12 residues in the CDR3. The CDR3 loop reads CASSSSFNEQFF. CDR3 sequence (DNA): TGCGCCAGCAGCTCTTCGTTCAATGAGCAGTTCTTC.

The table lists this clonotype with a few counts. The chain uses TRBV9 and TRBJ2-7, with TRBD2 matching over 10 bases. Germline CDR1 and CDR2: SGDLS and YYNGEE. Trimming removed 7 bases from V and 2 bases from J; junction bases left unmatched: 9. This CDR3 region has 15 residues. The CDR3 nucleotides are TGTGCCAGCGGCCACCAAGCGGGAGGGCCCTACGAGCAGTACTTC. Its translation is CASGHQAGGPYEQYF.

Only a few counts were recorded for this clonotype. V usage is TRBV7-3 and J usage is TRBJ1-1; D gene ambiguous. This CDR3 has 13 residues. Germline CDR1 SGHTA, CDR2 FQGTGA. The V gene lost 0 bases and the J gene lost 5 bases, with 7 bases spanning the gap. The CDR3 region has the DNA TGTGCCAGCAGCTTAACGCTGCAGACTGAAGCTTTCTTT. Its translation is CASSLTLQTEAFF.

This clonotype came up a few times. The rearrangement uses TRBV4-3 and TRBJ2-3; 11 nucleotides agree with TRBD2. Germline trimming cut 0 bases from V and 6 bases from J; bases unmatched to any gene: 2. Looked up from germline, CDR1 is LGHNA and CDR2 is YSLEER. CDR3 length equals 15 residues. Here the CDR3 reads CASSQDSSGRDTQYF. CDR3 sequence (DNA): TGCGCCAGCAGCCAAGATTCTAGCGGGAGGGATACGCAGTATTTT.

This chain uses TRBV18 with TRBJ1-4; D might be TRBD1 (5 bases). V shed 2 bases and J shed 8 bases, with 12 bases lying between them. Germline values: CDR1 KGHSH, CDR2 LQKENI. This CDR3 has 14 residues. The CDR3 here is CASSPAREGEKLFF. CDR3 nucleotides: TGTGCCAGCTCACCAGCCAGGGAAGGGGAAAAACTGTTTTTT. Complete variable domain (other parts from reference TRBV18 and TRBJ1-4): NAGVMQNPRHLVRRRGQEARLRCSPMKGHSHVYWYRQLPEEGLKFMVYLQKENIIDESGMPKERFSAEFPKEGPSILRIQQVVRGDSAAYFCASSPAREGEKLFFGSGTQLSVL.

Ten or more counts support this clonotype. This rearrangement joins TRBV5-1 to TRBJ1-1, with D perhaps TRBD1 (5 bases). The germline V gene has CDR1 SGHRS and CDR2 YFSETQ. V was shortened by 5 bases and J by 5 bases, with 19 bases between the two germline ends. CDR3 length: 15 residues. CDR3 loop: CASRGRGEVRTEAFF. The DNA for the CDR3 is TGCGCCAGCAGAGGGAGGGGCGAGGTTAGGACTGAAGCTTTCTTT. The variable domain in full, completed from reference TRBV5-1 and TRBJ1-1, reads KAGVTQTPRYLIKTRGQQVTLSCSPISGHRSVSWYQQTPGQGLQFLFEYFSETQRNKGNFPGRFSGRQFSNSRSEMNVSTLELGDSALYLCASRGRGEVRTEAFFGQGTRLTVV.

This clonotype showed up many times. The rearrangement links TRBV5-5 to TRBJ2-3; no definite D call. CDR3 size: 14 residues. CDR1 and CDR2 from the germline V gene are SGHKS and YYEKEE (reference sequence). Trimming shortened V by 1 base and J by 0 bases, and 6 bases separated the two germline ends. In nucleotides, the CDR3 is TGTGCCAGCAGCTTGACATCTAGCACAGATACGCAGTATTTT. Translation: CASSLTSSTDTQYF.

This clonotype was counted only a few times. CDR3: CASRWQGFNEQFF. CDR3 DNA sequence: TGTGCCAGCAGGTGGCAGGGGTTCAATGAGCAGTTCTTC. V usage is TRBV6-5 and J usage is TRBJ2-1; D possibly corresponds to TRBD1 (6 bases). This CDR3 is 13 amino acids long. The germline CDR1 and CDR2 sequences are MNHEY and SVGAGI. The ends were cut back, 6 bases at V and 6 bases at J, with 12 bases in the middle.